This paragraph reports one TCR beta chain. The target of this receptor is not known. Per-base qualities were not stored, and no clone one base away is much larger. This entry comes from a study of cytomegalovirus exposure and HLA in healthy donors listed by TCRdb under 2017. With regard to the full study: According to an earlier analysis of 550 to 750 of the donors, about 179 million T cells yielded 90 million to 130 million unique TCR beta sequences and about 300 Gb of sequence data. Four to six DR-DQ haplotypes were handled as single units for association and clustering because linkage in the cohort was strong. The study was designed to test whether signatures of past pathogen exposure could be identified by cataloging public T cell receptors. Typing coverage differed by locus: A, B, C, DRB1 and DQB1 were typed in about 629-630 donors, DQA1 in 500 to 550, DPA1 in nearly 610, and DPB1 in about 450. On average, around 200,000 unique TCR beta nucleotide sequences were sequenced per donor among a few hundred genotyped donors of the cohort, with around 19% of those sequences being non-productive. A later analysis re-analyzed previously published TCR beta repertoires from 650 to 800 donors and added high-resolution HLA genotyping to study TCR occurrence patterns. In a later genetic analysis, genome-wide SNP genotypes for about 65% of the roughly 700 donors were used, and that subset was treated as a discovery cohort. Every repertoire in the discovery cohort had been generated on one and the same sequencing platform. The T cell repertoires of under 700 subjects were profiled by immunosequencing and related to cytomegalovirus serostatus. About 310 gigabases of sequencing data and tens of millions of unique TCR sequences were included in an early release covering several hundred HLA-typed donors. The later analysis used no new phenotypic data to find candidate immune exposures, relying instead on TCR beta sequences and their occurrence across donors. Along with the roughly 610-subject first cohort, a separate validation cohort of some 130 different subjects was used. Donor age, sex, ethnicity and CMV serostatus were compiled together with the repertoire data. Among the roughly 430 genotyped donors, under 90% belonged to the genetic ancestry cluster associated with self-reported Caucasian donors. To decide whether each TCR beta V gene segment behaved as functional or pseudogenic, an earlier analysis of several hundred of the donors relied on high-throughput TCR beta sequencing. High-throughput TCR immunosequencing, statistical association of individual TCRs with disease status, and machine learning were combined to predict cytomegalovirus infection status. HLA typing included class I and class II loci at four-digit resolution. Broader findings and caveats from the paper: In both the original and validation cohorts, the classifier was reported to diagnose cytomegalovirus status with high specificity and sensitivity. In a later analysis, most CMV-associated TCR beta chains were found to appear HLA-restricted, with HLA associations seemingly driven largely by CMV exposure. The 87-base-pair reads could not distinguish some IMGT-functional V segments, including TRBV6-2 and TRBV6-3, so those segments were excluded. In a later analysis, HLA-associated TCR beta chains were found to be more clonally expanded and to have lower generation probabilities than equally common non-associated chains. Broadly in line with IMGT annotations, most TCR beta V segments showed up in productive rearrangements about 90% or about 30% of the time in an earlier analysis of several hundred of the donors. HLA typing was unavailable for some donors at each locus, so association tests used only the typed subset. Presence/absence analyses assumed roughly uniform sequencing depth across donors, an assumption that may not hold. In vitro tests confirmed that a few of the cytomegalovirus-associated TCR beta chains recognize cytomegalovirus antigens. In a later analysis, TCR association rates were found to vary across HLA loci, with the most associated TCRs seen for DRB1 alleles and the fewest for HLA-C alleles. This cohort had only TCR beta chains sequenced, and the lack of alpha or paired-chain data limited which features could be detected. When HLA alleles, especially DR and DQ, strongly co-occurred, attributing TCR associations to individual alleles was difficult. V-gene and J-gene trimming of TCR beta chains was associated with a missense DCLRE1C variant in a later genetic analysis, and the association was replicated in an independent cohort. The sequencing pipeline was judged likely to have produced a cluster of highly shared sequence variants as a technical artifact. It was suggested by the authors that the approach could potentially be generalized to other disease states and immunological phenotypes. According to a later analysis, parvovirus B19, influenza, CMV and Epstein-Barr virus appeared linked to several top co-occurrence clusters. A further reported finding was that TCR beta sequences accurately predicted the HLA-A and HLA-B alleles for most subjects in the first cohort. Specific HLA alleles were associated with 18,000 or so TCR beta sequences at a false discovery rate of 0.05 in a later analysis. While some public TCRs were present in many individuals, most TCR sequences turned up only very rarely across donors. According to a later genetic analysis, donors in an Asian-associated ancestry cluster had fewer N-insertions in productive TCRs than the approximately 630-donor mean. Correlated functional status among segregating V segments might reflect linkage disequilibrium, but an unknown experimental factor could not be ruled out. The study listed 150 to 200 TCR beta chains as associated with cytomegalovirus. Over 15 rarely observed V segments, including chromosome 9 orphons, were excluded from the earlier analysis of just under 600 of the donors because counts were too low. CMV serostatus was the only immune exposure information available for the cohort.

CDR1 and CDR2, per the germline V gene (reference sequence), are SEHNR and FQNEAQ. V ends up 7 bases short and J 0 bases short, with an unmatched junction base count of 12. Reading from cysteine to phenylalanine, the CDR3 counts 17 amino acids. Only the CDR3 DNA is retained, 51 bases long and in frame from the first base. The method behind the library was the immunoSEQ multiplex PCR assay. For the multiplex PCR, a mixture combining 60 forward primers for TCR Vbeta segments and 13 reverse primers for TCR Jbeta segments was used. The CDR3 region of rearranged TCR beta genes was amplified from genomic DNA by a multiplex PCR assay. The amplified TCR beta libraries were sequenced on the Illumina HiSeq System as 87-base-pair reads. The paper's data handling went like this. A later analysis counted 75 million to 100 million unique TCR beta chains across the 666 repertoires, and some 12 million of these chains were shared by at least two donors. Raw reads were error-corrected and collapsed into unique sequences by a nearest-neighbor algorithm in which closely related sequences were merged to remove PCR and sequencing errors. CDR3 sequences were aligned to IMGT reference sequences to assign V, D and J gene segments. For a sequence to be retained, a match of at least six nucleotides to both a V gene segment and a J gene segment was required. A rearrangement counted as productive if the CDR3 had no stop codons and remained in frame with V and J, and every other rearrangement counted as non-productive. CDR3 was defined by IMGT convention, running from the second conserved V-encoded cysteine to the conserved J-encoded phenylalanine. The earlier analysis of about 530 of the donors excluded any sequence lacking an unambiguous match to a single V gene segment. In an earlier analysis of almost 600 of the donors, a V segment was called functional when productive rearrangements were above 56.7%, and segregating when the standard deviation between donors exceeded 5%. To diagnose cytomegalovirus status from the catalog of TCR beta chain sequences, a statistical classification framework was built. In a later analysis, TCR nucleotide sequences were compared against IMGT/GENE-DB human TR gene sequences so that V and J genes could be assigned. In a later analysis, CDR3 sequences and most-parsimonious VDJ recombination scenarios were assigned using the TCRdist pipeline. In a later analysis, each TCR beta chain was defined by its CDR3 amino acid sequence together with its V-gene family, and reads lacking a unique V-gene family were excluded. As a way to deal with suspected cross-contamination and a sequencing artifact, a later analysis dropped 450 to 700 nucleotide sequences that were highly shared and had low generation probability. A later analysis calculated a clonal expansion index for each public chain from normalized within-repertoire ranks of inferred template counts. Generation probabilities in a later analysis came from a VDJ recombination model fitted to out-of-frame rearrangements, and those results were checked against IGoR. In a later analysis, TCR-TCR, TCR-HLA and TCR-CMV co-occurrence was scored with hypergeometric tests, and a repertoire-size bias correction was applied to TCR pairs. To estimate false discovery rates, a later analysis permuted the HLA or CMV assignments 20 times. A later analysis grouped co-occurring TCRs with DBSCAN, adding TCRdist sequence similarity when clustering within HLA-allele-positive subsets. Co-occurrence clustering excluded repertoires with fewer than 30,000 or more than 120,000 public chains, plus five with anomalous nucleotide sharing. TCRdb retrieved this table from immuneACCESS and kept in-frame rearrangements only. Not all clones are present; in checked studies, unresolved V genes account for under half, and no reason is known for the remainder. From that table come the V and J calls and clone size; the DNA was used to work out D and trimming. The sample table holds about 130,000 clones, of which roughly 84% were seen once. The ten largest clones take up around 3% of the sample.

The cohort consisted of some 670 healthy bone marrow donors. Cohort members were all nominally healthy when sampled, although unrecorded immune exposures were likely present. The donor tested CMV seropositive and was one of the 289 seropositive cohort members. Every donor gave a peripheral blood sample, and the peripheral blood mononuclear cells from that sample were used for TCR beta sequencing. Genomic DNA was extracted from the blood cell samples with the Qiagen DNeasy Blood Extraction Kit. The V and J genes are TRBV7-9 and TRBJ2-1; TRBD1 lines up with 7 middle nucleotides. What was sequenced was PBMCs. The source of this sequence is a woman in her late teens or twenties in good health and CMV-seropositive. The CDR3 protein sequence reads: CASTDRALASSYNEQFF. The base sequence is TGTGCCAGCACCGACAGGGCCTTAGCTAGCTCCTACAATGAGCAGTTCTTC.